This entry lists 16 T cell receptor beta chains sequenced from one sample in a study of control samples from healthy donors and cancer patients. The repertoire was sequenced with immunoSEQ multiplex PCR; TCRdb's copy has only in-frame clones and lacks some. The sample consists of roughly 45,000 clones, more than 90% of them appearing once. The sequencing input was PBMCs. Source of these receptors: a man aged 25-40 years with colorectal cancer.

This clone came up a few times. CDR3 coding DNA: TGTGCCAGCAGTTACTCGATTATAGATCAGCCCCAGCATTTT. Translating it yields CASSYSIIDQPQHF. The chain combines TRBV6-5 with TRBJ1-5; D is ambiguous. The V end lost 0 bases, the J end lost 5 bases, and 8 bases lay between the germline ends. Per the germline V gene, CDR1 is MNHEY and CDR2 is SVGAGI. The CDR3 is made up of 14 amino acids.

This clone was seen a single time. This chain joins TRBV12-2 and TRBJ2-6; TRBD2 is the table's D call and was not checked against the DNA. TRBV12-2 is deemed a pseudogene. CDR3 length: 17 amino acids. The DNA of the CDR3 is TGTGCAAGTCGCTTAGAGGCGGGTTTGTCCGGGGCCAACGTCCTGACTTTC. This encodes CASRLEAGLSGANVLTF.

The chain carries TRBV7-2 and TRBJ2-2; 8 bases agree with TRBD2. J gave up 0 bases and V 3 bases, and 3 bases lay outside the gene matches. CDR1 SGHTA and CDR2 FQGNSA come from the germline V gene. This CDR3 comprises 16 residues. The CDR3 is CASSFAGGANTGELFF. CDR3 DNA: TGTGCCAGCAGCTTTGCGGGGGGCGCGAACACCGGGGAGCTGTTTTTT. Based on the CDR3 plus reference TRBV7-2 and TRBJ2-2, the full variable domain is GAGVSQSPSNKVTEKGKDVELRCDPISGHTALYWYRQSLGQGLEFLIYFQGNSAPDKSGLPSDRFSAERTGGSVSTLTIQRTQQEDSAVYLCASSFAGGANTGELFFGEGSRLTVL.

The chain employs TRBV6-2 or TRBV6-3 and TRBJ2-5; perhaps TRBD1 as D (6 bases). Germline CDR1 is MNHEY and CDR2 is SVGEGT. V lost 4 bases to trimming and J lost 3 bases, with 18 bases between them. The CDR3 has 16 residues. Written as DNA, the CDR3 is TGTGCCAGCAGTTCTCCCGAGACAGGACGTGAAGAGACCCAGTACTTC. This sequence encodes CASSSPETGREETQYF.

The chain recombines TRBV19 with TRBJ2-3, with a possible D match to TRBD1 (6 bases). CDR3 length equals 14 residues. Germline V gene sequence: CDR1 LNHDA, CDR2 SQIVND (reference sequence). Trimming took off 0 bases at V and 8 bases at J, with 12 bases between the two ends. The CDR3 coding sequence is TGTGCCAGTAGTATAGATGAGGGGGTGGGTACGCAGTATTTT. Translation: CASSIDEGVGTQYF.

J is TRBJ1-6 and V is TRBV6-6; TRBD1 matches at 7 bases. J was trimmed by 7 bases and V by 2 bases; bases with no gene match: 5. The CDR3 contains 15 residues. CDR1 and CDR2 from the germline V gene are MNHNY and SVGAGI (reference sequence). CDR3: CASSYPRDRNSPLHF. The CDR3 region has the DNA TGTGCCAGCAGTTACCCCCGGGACAGAAATTCACCCCTCCACTTT.

This chain connects TRBV11-3 to TRBJ2-3; D is uncertain. Deletions cut 5 bases from V and 6 bases from J, with 6 bases between. CDR1 is SGHNT and CDR2 is YENEEA in the germline V gene. CDR3 length: 11 amino acids. CDR3 amino acids: CASSLTDTQYF. The CDR3 nucleotides read TGTGCCAGCAGCCTTACGGATACGCAGTATTTT. Full variable domain (outside the CDR3, taken from reference TRBV11-3 and TRBJ2-3): EAGVVQSPRYKIIEKKQPVAFWCNPISGHNTLYWYLQNLGQGPELLIRYENEEAVDDSQLPKDRFSAERLKGVDSTLKIQPAELGDSAVYLCASSLTDTQYFGPGTRLTVL.

V and J are TRBV7-9 and TRBJ1-4; D perhaps matches TRBD1 (6 bases). CDR1 SEHNR and CDR2 FQNEAQ come from the germline V gene (reference sequence). Trimming shortened V by 4 bases and J by 4 bases, and 10 bases separated the two germline ends. The CDR3 has 14 residues. The CDR3 DNA sequence: TGTGCCAGCAGCTCCCAGGGGATTAATGAAAAACTGTTTTTT. Its protein is CASSSQGINEKLFF. The whole variable domain, filled in from reference TRBV7-9 and TRBJ1-4, reads DTGVSQNPRHKITKRGQNVTFRCDPISEHNRLYWYRQTLGQGPEFLTYFQNEAQLEKSRLLSDRFSAERPKGSFSTLEIQRTEQGDSAMYLCASSSQGINEKLFFGSGTQLSVL.

This chain uses TRBV19 with TRBJ1-2, with TRBD1 matching 11 bases. CDR3 size: 16 residues. V lost 4 bases, J lost 4 bases, and 8 bases stayed unmatched. Per the germline V gene, CDR1 is LNHDA and CDR2 is SQIVND (reference sequence). This chain's CDR3 is CASSTLRTGGSYGYTF. In DNA, the CDR3 is TGTGCCAGTAGTACCCTTCGGACAGGGGGCAGCTATGGCTACACCTTC.

This chain links TRBV5-4 with TRBJ1-3; perhaps TRBD1 as D (5 bases). V was trimmed by 0 bases and J by 4 bases, leaving 14 bases between them. CDR3 length: 16 amino acids. Germline V gene sequence: CDR1 SGHNT, CDR2 YYREEE (reference sequence). The CDR3 sequence: CASSLDPTVYGNTIYF. The DNA of the CDR3 is TGTGCCAGCAGCTTGGACCCGACAGTTTACGGAAACACCATATATTTT. The full variable domain, rest sourced from reference TRBV5-4 and TRBJ1-3, is ETGVTQSPTHLIKTRGQQVTLRCSSQSGHNTVSWYQQALGQGPQFIFQYYREEENGRGNFPPRFSGLQFPNYSSELNVNALELDDSALYLCASSLDPTVYGNTIYFGEGSWLTVV.

The chain is built from TRBV6-6 and TRBJ2-2; the D is unclear. Trimming removed 6 bases from V and 3 bases from J, with 17 bases in between. Germline CDR1 reads MNHNY; CDR2 reads SVGAGI (reference sequence). This CDR3 contains 16 residues. The CDR3 DNA reads as TGTGCCAGCAGACTATCCGCTGGGGTGGACACCGGGGAGCTGTTTTTT. This translates into CASRLSAGVDTGELFF.

The chain joins TRBV7-2 to TRBJ2-7, with TRBD2 identical over 8 bases. The trim removed 1 base at V and 2 bases at J, leaving 4 bases unmatched. This CDR3 region has 15 residues. Per the germline V gene, CDR1 is SGHTA and CDR2 is FQGNSA. CDR3 protein: CASSLGLAGPYEQYF. The CDR3 DNA is TGTGCCAGCAGCTTAGGCCTAGCGGGTCCCTACGAGCAGTACTTC. The full variable domain, its missing parts supplied by reference TRBV7-2 and TRBJ2-7, is GAGVSQSPSNKVTEKGKDVELRCDPISGHTALYWYRQSLGQGLEFLIYFQGNSAPDKSGLPSDRFSAERTGGSVSTLTIQRTQQEDSAVYLCASSLGLAGPYEQYFGPGTRLTVT.

J is TRBJ1-2 and V is TRBV30; 11 bases line up with TRBD1. Germline CDR1 and CDR2: GTSNPN and SVGIG (reference sequence). This CDR3 has 17 amino acids. J was trimmed by 6 bases and V by 0 bases; bases with no gene match: 12. The CDR3 is CAWSVRRYGTGGHGYTF. As DNA, the CDR3 is TGTGCCTGGAGTGTTCGCCGGTATGGGACAGGGGGACATGGCTACACCTTC.

This clone has a single count. The chain couples TRBV25-1 to TRBJ1-1; the match to TRBD1 covers 10 bases. Germline lookup yields CDR1 MGHDK and CDR2 SYGVNS. V shed 6 bases, J shed 2 bases, and the junction held 3 bases outside the gene matches. This CDR3 has 14 amino acids. Here the CDR3 DNA reads TGTGCCAGCAGGGGACAGGGGATAAACACTGAAGCTTTCTTT. It codes for CASRGQGINTEAFF.

The chain recombines TRBV3-1 (or the pseudogene TRBV3-2) with TRBJ2-2; 12 bases agree with TRBD2. There are 15 residues in the CDR3. V gave up 2 bases and J gave up 6 bases; unmatched junction bases: 1. The V gene's germline CDR1 is LGHDT and CDR2 YNNKEL (reference sequence). The CDR3: CASSQLAGGPGELFF. The CDR3, as DNA: TGTGCCAGCAGCCAACTAGCGGGGGGGCCCGGGGAGCTGTTTTTT.

This sequence joins TRBV5-1 and TRBJ1-5, with unresolved D. The germline V gene has CDR1 SGHRS and CDR2 YFSETQ. This CDR3 has 11 amino acids. Trimming took 4 bases from V and 4 from J, leaving 3 bases between them. As DNA, the CDR3 is TGCGCCAGCAGCGGAAATCAGCCCCAGCATTTT. Its protein product is CASSGNQPQHF.